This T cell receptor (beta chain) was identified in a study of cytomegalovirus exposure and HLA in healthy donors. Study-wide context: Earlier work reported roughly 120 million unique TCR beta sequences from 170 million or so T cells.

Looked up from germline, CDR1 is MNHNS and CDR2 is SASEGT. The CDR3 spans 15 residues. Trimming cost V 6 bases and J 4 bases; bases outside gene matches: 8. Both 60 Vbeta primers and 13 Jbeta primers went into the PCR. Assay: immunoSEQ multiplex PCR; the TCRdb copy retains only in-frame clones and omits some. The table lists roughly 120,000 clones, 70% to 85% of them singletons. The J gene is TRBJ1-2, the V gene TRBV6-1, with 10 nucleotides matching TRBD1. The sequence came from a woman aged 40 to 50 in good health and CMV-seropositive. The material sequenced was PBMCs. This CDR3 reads CASRWTGGLLYGYTF. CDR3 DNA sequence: TGTGCCAGCAGGTGGACAGGGGGGCTCCTCTATGGCTACACCTTC.